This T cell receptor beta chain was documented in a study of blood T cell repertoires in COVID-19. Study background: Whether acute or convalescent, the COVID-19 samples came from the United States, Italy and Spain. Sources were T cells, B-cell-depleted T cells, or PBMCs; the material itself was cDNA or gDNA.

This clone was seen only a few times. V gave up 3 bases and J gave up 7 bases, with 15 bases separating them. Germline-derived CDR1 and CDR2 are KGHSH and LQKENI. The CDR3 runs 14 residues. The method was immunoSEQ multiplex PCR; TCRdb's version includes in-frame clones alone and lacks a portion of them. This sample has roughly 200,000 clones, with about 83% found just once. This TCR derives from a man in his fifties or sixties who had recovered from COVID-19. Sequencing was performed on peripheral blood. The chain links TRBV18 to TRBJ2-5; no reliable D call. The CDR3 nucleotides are TGTGCCAGCTCACCTCAGAATCCCTCGGGGACCCAGTACTTC. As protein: CASSPQNPSGTQYF.